This T cell receptor (beta chain) was documented in a study of Ad26.COV2.S vaccination and SARS-CoV-2 variants. The overall study: Into the muscle, Ad26.COV2.S was dosed once or twice, 56 days apart.

The treatment was: roughly 18 received Ad26.COV2.S at low or high dose, single or two shots; about 5 received placebo; per-sample allocation not given. Collection of the samples took place on day 63 after the first injection of vaccine or placebo. Study results and limitations: Those who received the vaccine showed greater spike-specific TCR breadth than those given placebo. People who got the vaccine or the placebo had similar non-spike TCR breadth. Reports say spike-specific CD8+ and CD4+ T cell responses covered substantial breadth after vaccination.

This CDR3 has 15 residues. The V gene lost 0 bases and the J gene lost 7 bases, with 13 bases spanning the gap. Germline CDR1 and CDR2: SGHRS and YFSETQ. A few counts support this clone. Its antigen is undetermined. Some clones are missing from TCRdb's copy, which holds only in-frame ones; the method was immunoSEQ multiplex PCR. The profile shows 250,000 to 300,000 clones, more than 75% of them singletons. This chain links TRBV5-1 with TRBJ2-2, with D possibly TRBD2 on 6 matching bases. The source is a person aged 18-60 years who received the Ad26.COV2.S COVID-19 vaccine or a placebo. Sequencing used peripheral blood, obtained in a trial of Ad26.COV2.S vaccine versus placebo. CDR3 region: CASSLGSGWSGELFF. The CDR3 DNA reads TGCGCCAGCAGCTTGGGTAGCGGATGGAGCGGGGAGCTGTTTTTT. The full variable domain, rest sourced from reference TRBV5-1 and TRBJ2-2, is KAGVTQTPRYLIKTRGQQVTLSCSPISGHRSVSWYQQTPGQGLQFLFEYFSETQRNKGNFPGRFSGRQFSNSRSEMNVSTLELGDSALYLCASSLGSGWSGELFFGEGSRLTVL.